This T cell receptor beta chain originates from a study of cytomegalovirus exposure and HLA in healthy donors. TCRdb keeps only in-frame clones here, not all; method: immunoSEQ multiplex PCR. The sample lists under 85,000 clones; approximately 93% were seen once. The CDR3 consists of 15 residues. From germline, CDR1 is KGHSH and CDR2 LQKENI. V lost 3 bases and J 0 bases, leaving 12 bases between the germline ends. The sequenced sample consisted of PBMCs. The chain employs TRBV18 and TRBJ2-7; D perhaps matches TRBD2 (5 bases). This clonotype was sampled from a woman aged 18-29 years in good health and CMV-seropositive. As DNA, the CDR3 is TGTGCCAGCTCACCCGGGATCACGAACTCCTACGAGCAGTACTTC. Translating gives CASSPGITNSYEQYF.